This TCR beta chain was recorded in a study of CD8 T cells in ankylosing spondylitis. This clonotype occurred a few times. The antigen is not known. Quantitative 5'-RACE was performed with molecular barcodes, and it yielded the TCR beta libraries. TCRdb passed the 5' RACE reads through MiXCR, listing each CDR3 protein once. The table has under 300,000 distinct CDR3 sequences, 18% seen once. Study-wide points: Blood from ankylosing spondylitis patients appeared to carry a characteristic roughly eight-variant TCR beta motif. The authors reported significant enrichment of disease-linked clones in matched ankylosing spondylitis synovial fluid.

V was cut by 0 bases and J by 4 bases, with 4 bases left in between. Germline V gene lookup returns CDR1 MNHNS and CDR2 SASEGT. The CDR3 runs to 12 residues. The clonotype comes from a male donor with ankylosing spondylitis or in good health (not recorded which). The chain links TRBV6-1 to TRBJ2-7; D not resolved. The specimen sequenced was blood, either unsorted or a sorted T cell fraction (not recorded which). CDR3 in DNA: TGTGCCAGCAGTGAAGCAGAATACGAGCAGTACTTC. Its translation is CASSEAEYEQYF.